This passage covers 18 T cell receptor beta chains from one sample sequenced in a study of tumor-infiltrating lymphocytes in glioblastoma multiforme. TCRB libraries came from RNA via three nested multiplex PCR rounds. TCRdb re-derived calls from the multiplex PCR reads in MiXCR, one entry per CDR3 protein. The sample has some 15,000 distinct CDR3 sequences; more than 65% are singletons. Sequenced material: brain tumor tissue. The receptors originated from a male donor with glioblastoma.

Turning to this clonotype: This is likely a read error, given that the CDR3 carries no conserved phenylalanine or tryptophan at its end. The gene calls are TRBV11-3 and TRBJ2-1; TRBD1 or TRBD2 may be the D gene (5 bases each). The CDR3 length is 13 residues. V lost 4 bases, J lost 5 bases, and 9 bases lay in between. Germline V gene sequence: CDR1 SGHNT, CDR2 YENEEA. The DNA of the CDR3 is TGTGCCAGCAGCTACGGGGCGAACAATGAGCAGTTCATC. As protein: CASSYGANNEQFI.

The rearrangement links TRBV11-2 to TRBJ2-7; D is unresolved. Trimming left V 0 bases short and J 5 bases short, with 11 bases between. This CDR3 is built from 14 residues. Germline V lookup: CDR1 SGHAT, CDR2 FQNNGV. This CDR3 reads CASSLEYRKNEQYF. The CDR3, as DNA: TGTGCCAGCAGCTTAGAGTATAGGAAAAACGAGCAGTACTTC.

In the case of this clonotype: The germline gene is not matched at one end of the junction; a read error may be the cause. V is TRBV7-8 and J is TRBJ2-1; D is undetermined. Germline CDR1 reads SGHVS; CDR2 reads FQNEAQ. The CDR3 runs to 17 residues. The DNA of the CDR3 is TGTGCCAGCAGCTTAGCGCGCGGCCCCCAAGCGTACAATGAGCAGCTCTTC. Amino acid sequence: CASSLARGPQAYNEQLF.

The chain carries TRBV11-1 and TRBJ1-1, with TRBD1 matching 7 bases. Germline V gene sequence: CDR1 SGHAT, CDR2 FQDESV (reference sequence). The V and J ends lost 7 bases and 12 bases, in that order; junction bases with no gene match: 17. CDR3 length: 14 residues. DNA of the CDR3: TGTGCCAGCAACTTGGAGGAGTGGGACAGCGAGACTTTCTTT. This translates into CASNLEEWDSETFF.

CDR3 sequence reads: CAGLTGDETQYF. The CDR3 DNA is TGCGCCGGCCTTACGGGAGACGAGACCCAGTACTTC. The chain couples TRBV10-2 to TRBJ2-5; D may be TRBD2 (6 bases). CDR1 is WSHSY, CDR2 SAAADI, per germline. The CDR3 contains 12 residues. Trimming left V 11 bases short and J 5 bases short, with 15 bases between.

About this clonotype itself: Its ends do not fully match the called genes, so a read error is possible. The chain has TRBV6-6 and TRBJ2-7; TRBD1 is a possible D gene (6 bases). In germline, CDR1 is MNHNY, CDR2 SVGAGI (reference sequence). The CDR3 loop spans 16 amino acids. The CDR3 region is CASSYSVGTPTYDQYF. CDR3 bases: TGTGCCAGCAGTTACTCGGTTGGGACACCAACCTACGATCAGTACTTC.

Worth noting for this clonotype: One end of the junction varies from germline; a read error may be responsible. The rearrangement uses TRBV24-1 and TRBJ1-2, with D perhaps matching TRBD1 (6 bases). The CDR3 length is 12 residues. Germline V CDR1 and CDR2: KGHDR, SFDVKD. The CDR3 sequence: CATSDGGRGYTF. The CDR3 region has the DNA TGTGCCACAAGTGATGGGGGCCGAGGCTACACCTTC.

On this clonotype itself: The junction does not match germline at one end; this may be a read error. V usage is TRBV11-3 and J usage is TRBJ2-1; TRBD1 might be the D (5 bases). CDR3 size: 15 residues. Germline loops: CDR1 SGHNT, CDR2 YENEEA. The CDR3 sequence is CASSFPDITYNQQFF. The CDR3 bases are TGTGCCAGCAGCTTTCCGGACATTACCTACAATCAGCAGTTCTTC.

The gene calls are TRBV7-9 and TRBJ2-7, with 9 bases aligning to TRBD1. Germline-derived CDR1 and CDR2 are SEHNR and FQNEAQ (reference sequence). This CDR3 is built from 14 residues. The ends lost 4 bases at V and 7 bases at J; junction bases unmatched: 8. This CDR3 reads CASSSTGGSEEQYF. Written as DNA, the CDR3 is TGTGCCAGCAGCTCAACAGGGGGCTCGGAGGAGCAGTACTTC.

The CDR3 loop reads CASSFLETQYF. Written as DNA, the CDR3 is TGTGCCAGCAGTTTCTTGGAGACCCAGTACTTC. This chain uses TRBV12-3 or TRBV12-4 with TRBJ2-5, with D uncertain. This CDR3 has 11 amino acids. V was shortened by 3 bases and J by 5 bases, with 4 bases between the two germline ends.

The CDR3 is CASSLAGGGGIQYF. CDR3 nucleotide sequence: TGTGCCAGCAGCTTGGCCGGCGGAGGTGGCATTCAGTACTTC. The rearrangement joins TRBV5-8 to TRBJ2-4; TRBD2 is a possible D gene (5 bases). V was clipped by 0 bases and J by 9 bases, with 13 bases between them. The CDR3 is 14 amino acids. CDR1 and CDR2 from the germline V gene are SGHTS and YDEGEE. The complete variable domain, with remaining parts taken from reference TRBV5-8 and TRBJ2-4, reads EAGVTQSPTHLIKTRGQQATLRCSPISGHTSVYWYQQALGLGLQFLLWYDEGEERNRGNFPPRFSGRQFPNYSSELNVNALELEDSALYLCASSLAGGGGIQYFGAGTRLSVL.

This chain joins TRBV20-1 and TRBJ1-6, with TRBD1 matching 9 bases. The CDR3 runs 17 residues. Germline CDR1 reads DFQATT; CDR2 reads SNEGSKA (reference sequence). The V segment lost 5 bases and the J segment 8 bases; nucleotides outside the gene matches: 16. The CDR3 sequence is CSALPIGQGNMYSPLHF. Written as DNA, the CDR3 is TGCAGTGCTCTCCCCATCGGACAGGGGAATATGTATTCACCCCTCCACTTT.

The chain has TRBV11-3 and TRBJ2-1; unclear D gene. Germline CDR1 reads SGHNT; CDR2 reads YENEEA. This CDR3 spans 13 amino acids. With 2 bases removed from V and 4 bases from J, the gap between germline ends came to 6 bases. CDR3 bases: TGTGCCAGCAGCTTAAGGATATACAATGAGCAGTTCTTC. Amino acid sequence: CASSLRIYNEQFF.

V is TRBV11-2 and J is TRBJ2-7; D is unresolved. V gave up 5 bases and J gave up 4 bases, with 9 bases separating them. The CDR3 covers 12 residues. Germline-derived CDR1 and CDR2 are SGHAT and FQNNGV. For the CDR3, the DNA is TGTGCCAGCAGCAGAATCAATTACGAGCAGTACTTC. As protein: CASSRINYEQYF. Full variable domain (remainder filled in from reference TRBV11-2 and TRBJ2-7): EAGVAQSPRYKIIEKRQSVAFWCNPISGHATLYWYQQILGQGPKLLIQFQNNGVVDDSQLPKDRFSAERLKGVDSTLKIQPAKLEDSAVYLCASSRINYEQYFGPGTRLTVT.

In the case of this clonotype: An end of the junction differs from the germline gene, which may be a read error. V and J are TRBV6-5 and TRBJ1-1; 7 bases line up with TRBD1. The CDR3 has 12 amino acids. Germline CDR1 is MNHEY and CDR2 is SVGAGI. CDR3 sequence: CASSLTGTRALF. The CDR3 bases are TGTGCCAGCAGTTTGACAGGGACGAGGGCTTTATTT.

This clonotype has at least ten counts. This chain connects TRBV6-5 to TRBJ2-5; 8 positions agree with TRBD2. The CDR3 consists of 14 residues. The V segment lost 2 bases and the J segment 4 bases; nucleotides outside the gene matches: 3. CDR1 is MNHEY and CDR2 is SVGAGI in the germline V gene. CDR3 loop: CASSYKAGGETQYF. The CDR3 DNA follows: TGTGCCAGCAGTTACAAGGCGGGAGGAGAGACCCAGTACTTC.

As to this clonotype: Relative to the germline gene, one junction end is altered; a read error may explain this. The rearrangement links TRBV20-1 to TRBJ2-7, with a possible D match to TRBD1 (6 bases). The CDR3 totals 13 residues. Germline assignment: CDR1 DFQATT and CDR2 SNEGSKA (reference sequence). The CDR3 here is CSARGGDFNEQYF. As DNA, the CDR3 is TGCAGTGCCAGAGGGGGAGATTTTAACGAGCAGTACTTC.

A word on this clonotype: The junction departs from the called germline gene at one end, perhaps through a read error. The chain carries TRBV29-1 and TRBJ1-1; D not certain. Germline V gene sequence: CDR1 SQVTM, CDR2 ANQGSEA. The CDR3 totals 12 residues. CDR3 nucleotides: TGCAGCTTAACCACAGCGAACACTGAGGCTTTCTTT. Protein product: CSLTTANTEAFF.